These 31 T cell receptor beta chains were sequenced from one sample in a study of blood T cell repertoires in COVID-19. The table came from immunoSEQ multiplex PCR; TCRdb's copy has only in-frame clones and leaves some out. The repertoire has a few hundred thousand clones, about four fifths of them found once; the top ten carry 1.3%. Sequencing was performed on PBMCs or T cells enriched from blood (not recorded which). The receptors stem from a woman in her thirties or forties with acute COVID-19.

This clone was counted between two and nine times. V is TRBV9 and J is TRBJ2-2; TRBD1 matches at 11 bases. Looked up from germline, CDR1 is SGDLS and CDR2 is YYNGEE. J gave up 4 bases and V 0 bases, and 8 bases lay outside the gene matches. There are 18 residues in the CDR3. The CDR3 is CASSVGPRTGGITGELFF. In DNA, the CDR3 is TGTGCCAGCAGCGTAGGTCCCCGGACAGGGGGCATCACCGGGGAGCTGTTTTTT.

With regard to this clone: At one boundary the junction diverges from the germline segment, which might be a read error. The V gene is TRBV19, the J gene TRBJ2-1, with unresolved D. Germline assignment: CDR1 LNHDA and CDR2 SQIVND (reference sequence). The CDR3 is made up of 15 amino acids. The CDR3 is CASSIVSPIYSEQFF. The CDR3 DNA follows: TGTGCCAGTAGTATAGTCTCCCCAATTTACAGTGAGCAGTTCTTC. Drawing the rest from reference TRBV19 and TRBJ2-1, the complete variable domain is DGGITQSPKYLFRKEGQNVTLSCEQNLNHDAMYWYRQDPGQGLRLIYYSQIVNDFQKGDIAEGYSVSREKKESFPLTVTSAQKNPTAFYLCASSIVSPIYSEQFFGPGTRLTVL.

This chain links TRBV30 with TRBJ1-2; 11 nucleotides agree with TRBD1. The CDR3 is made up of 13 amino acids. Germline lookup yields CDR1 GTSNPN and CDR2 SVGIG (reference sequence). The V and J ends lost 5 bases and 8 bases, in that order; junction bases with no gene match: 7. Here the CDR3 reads CAWRGQGVGGYTF. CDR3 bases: TGTGCCTGGCGGGGACAGGGGGTGGGGGGCTACACCTTC.

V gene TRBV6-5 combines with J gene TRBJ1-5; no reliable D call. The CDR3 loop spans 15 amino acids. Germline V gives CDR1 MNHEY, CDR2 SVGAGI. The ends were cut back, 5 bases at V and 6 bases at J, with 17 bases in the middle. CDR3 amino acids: CASSSNAGFTQPQHF. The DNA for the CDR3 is TGTGCCAGCAGTAGCAACGCTGGTTTTACTCAGCCCCAGCATTTT.

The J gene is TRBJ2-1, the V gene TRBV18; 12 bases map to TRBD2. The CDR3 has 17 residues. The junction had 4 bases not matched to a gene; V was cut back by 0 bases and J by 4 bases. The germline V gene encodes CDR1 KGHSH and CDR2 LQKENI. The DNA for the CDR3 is TGTGCCAGCTCACCACCCCCTAGCGGGGGGGTTTACAATGAGCAGTTCTTC. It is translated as CASSPPPSGGVYNEQFF.

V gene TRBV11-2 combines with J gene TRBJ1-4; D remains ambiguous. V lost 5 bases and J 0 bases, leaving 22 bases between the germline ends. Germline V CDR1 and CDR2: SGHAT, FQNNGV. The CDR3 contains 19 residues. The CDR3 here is CASSARIRRGGPTNEKLFF. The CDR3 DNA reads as TGTGCCAGCAGCGCCCGCATCCGTCGGGGTGGGCCAACTAATGAAAAACTGTTTTTT.

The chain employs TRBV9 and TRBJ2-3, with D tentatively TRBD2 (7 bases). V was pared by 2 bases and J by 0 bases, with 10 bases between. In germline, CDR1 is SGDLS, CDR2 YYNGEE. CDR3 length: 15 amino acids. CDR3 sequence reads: CASSVGGLSTDTQYF. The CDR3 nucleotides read TGTGCCAGCAGCGTCGGGGGGCTTAGCACAGATACGCAGTATTTT.

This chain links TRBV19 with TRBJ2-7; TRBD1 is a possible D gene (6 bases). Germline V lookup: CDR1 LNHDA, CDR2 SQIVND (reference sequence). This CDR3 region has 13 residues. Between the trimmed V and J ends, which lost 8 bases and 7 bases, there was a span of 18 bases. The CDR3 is CASGQPRGSEQYF. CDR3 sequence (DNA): TGTGCCAGTGGACAACCCAGGGGAAGTGAGCAGTACTTC.

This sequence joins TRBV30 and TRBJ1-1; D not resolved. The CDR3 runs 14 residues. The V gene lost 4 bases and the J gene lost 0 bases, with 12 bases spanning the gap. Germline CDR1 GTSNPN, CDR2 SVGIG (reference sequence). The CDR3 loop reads CAWTMGEVNTEAFF. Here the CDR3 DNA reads TGTGCCTGGACCATGGGAGAGGTGAACACTGAAGCTTTCTTT.

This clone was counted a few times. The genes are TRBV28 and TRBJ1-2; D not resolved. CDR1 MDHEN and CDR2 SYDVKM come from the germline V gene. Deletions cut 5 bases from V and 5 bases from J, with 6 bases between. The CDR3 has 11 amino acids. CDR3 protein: CASSDWYGYTF. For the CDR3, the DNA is TGTGCCAGCAGTGACTGGTATGGCTACACCTTC.

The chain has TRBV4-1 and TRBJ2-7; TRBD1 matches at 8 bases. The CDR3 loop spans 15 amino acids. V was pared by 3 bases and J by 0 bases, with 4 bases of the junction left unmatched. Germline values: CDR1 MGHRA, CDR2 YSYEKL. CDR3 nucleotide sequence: TGCGCCAGCAGCCAGAGGACAGGGTACTCCTACGAGCAGTACTTC. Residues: CASSQRTGYSYEQYF.

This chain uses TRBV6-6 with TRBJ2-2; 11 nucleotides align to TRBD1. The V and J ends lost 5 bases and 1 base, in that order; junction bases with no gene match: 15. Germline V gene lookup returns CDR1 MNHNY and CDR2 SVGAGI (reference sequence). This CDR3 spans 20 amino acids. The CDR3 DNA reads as TGTGCCAGCAGTCACGGGGGGACAGGGGGTTTGTTCAAGAACACCGGGGAGCTGTTTTTT. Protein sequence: CASSHGGTGGLFKNTGELFF.

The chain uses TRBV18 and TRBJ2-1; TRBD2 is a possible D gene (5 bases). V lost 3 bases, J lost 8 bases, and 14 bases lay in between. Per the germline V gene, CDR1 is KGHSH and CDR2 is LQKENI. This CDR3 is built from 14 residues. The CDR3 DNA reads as TGTGCCAGCTCACCCTCTCTAGGACTCGATGAGCAGTTCTTC. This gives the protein CASSPSLGLDEQFF.

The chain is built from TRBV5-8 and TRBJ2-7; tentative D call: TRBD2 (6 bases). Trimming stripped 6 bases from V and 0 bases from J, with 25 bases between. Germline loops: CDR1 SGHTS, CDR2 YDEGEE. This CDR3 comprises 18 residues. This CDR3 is CASILYRKGGLSSYEQYF. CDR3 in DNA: TGTGCCAGCATACTCTATCGAAAAGGAGGGTTGAGCTCCTACGAGCAGTACTTC. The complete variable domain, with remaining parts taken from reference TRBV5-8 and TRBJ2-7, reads EAGVTQSPTHLIKTRGQQATLRCSPISGHTSVYWYQQALGLGLQFLLWYDEGEERNRGNFPPRFSGRQFPNYSSELNVNALELEDSALYLCASILYRKGGLSSYEQYFGPGTRLTVT.

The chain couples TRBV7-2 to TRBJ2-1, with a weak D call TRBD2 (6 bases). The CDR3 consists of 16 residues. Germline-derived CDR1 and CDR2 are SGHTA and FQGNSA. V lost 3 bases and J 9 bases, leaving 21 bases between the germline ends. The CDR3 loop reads CASSFAGKGRFGEQFF. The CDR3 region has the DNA TGTGCCAGCAGCTTTGCGGGGAAAGGGAGGTTCGGTGAGCAGTTCTTC. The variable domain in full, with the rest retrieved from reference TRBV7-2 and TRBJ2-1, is GAGVSQSPSNKVTEKGKDVELRCDPISGHTALYWYRQSLGQGLEFLIYFQGNSAPDKSGLPSDRFSAERTGGSVSTLTIQRTQQEDSAVYLCASSFAGKGRFGEQFFGPGTRLTVL.

The CDR3 is CASSPTGGYGYTF. The CDR3 DNA reads TGTGCCAGTAGCCCGACAGGGGGCTATGGCTACACCTTC. The V gene is TRBV19, the J gene TRBJ1-2; 9 bases line up with TRBD1. Trimming at V came to 6 bases and at J to 4 bases, leaving 3 bases not matched to a gene. Germline V gives CDR1 LNHDA, CDR2 SQIVND (reference sequence). The CDR3 spans 13 residues.

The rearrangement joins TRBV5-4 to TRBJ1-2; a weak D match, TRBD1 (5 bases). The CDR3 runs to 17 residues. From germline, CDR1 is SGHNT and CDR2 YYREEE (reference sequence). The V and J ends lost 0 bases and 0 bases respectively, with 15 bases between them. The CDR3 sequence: CASSLVGGGLANYGYTF. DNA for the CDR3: TGTGCCAGCAGCTTGGTGGGGGGTGGCTTGGCTAACTATGGCTACACCTTC.

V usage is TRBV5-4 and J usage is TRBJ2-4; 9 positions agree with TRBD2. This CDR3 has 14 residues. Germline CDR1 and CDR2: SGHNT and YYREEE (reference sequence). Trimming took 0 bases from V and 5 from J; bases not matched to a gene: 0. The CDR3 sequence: CASSLGLAENIQYF. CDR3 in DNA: TGTGCCAGCAGCTTGGGACTAGCGGAAAACATTCAGTACTTC.

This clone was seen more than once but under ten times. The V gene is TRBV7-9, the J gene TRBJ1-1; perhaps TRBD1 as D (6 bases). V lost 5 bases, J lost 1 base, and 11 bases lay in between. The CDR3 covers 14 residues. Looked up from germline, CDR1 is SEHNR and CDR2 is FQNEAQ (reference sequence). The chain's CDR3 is CASSKTGRNTEAFF. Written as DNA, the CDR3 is TGTGCCAGCAGCAAGACAGGAAGGAACACTGAAGCTTTCTTT.

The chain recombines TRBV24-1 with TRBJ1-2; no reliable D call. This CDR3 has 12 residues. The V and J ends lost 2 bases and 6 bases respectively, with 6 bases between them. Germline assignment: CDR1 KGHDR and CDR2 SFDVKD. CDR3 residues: CATSDYSNGYTF. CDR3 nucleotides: TGTGCCACCAGTGATTACAGCAATGGCTACACCTTC.

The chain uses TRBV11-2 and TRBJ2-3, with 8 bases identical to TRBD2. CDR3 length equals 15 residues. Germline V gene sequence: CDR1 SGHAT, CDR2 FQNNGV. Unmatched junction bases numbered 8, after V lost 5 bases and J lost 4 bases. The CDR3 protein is CASSVRTSIPDTQYF. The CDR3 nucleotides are TGTGCCAGCAGCGTCCGGACTAGCATTCCAGATACGCAGTATTTT.

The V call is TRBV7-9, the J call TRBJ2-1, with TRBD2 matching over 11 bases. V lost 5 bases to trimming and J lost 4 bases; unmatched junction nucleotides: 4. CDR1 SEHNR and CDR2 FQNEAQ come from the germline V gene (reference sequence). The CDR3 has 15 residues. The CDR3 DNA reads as TGTGCCAGCAGCCCGGGACTAGCGGAGTACAATGAGCAGTTCTTC. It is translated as CASSPGLAEYNEQFF. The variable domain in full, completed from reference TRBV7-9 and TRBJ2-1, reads DTGVSQNPRHKITKRGQNVTFRCDPISEHNRLYWYRQTLGQGPEFLTYFQNEAQLEKSRLLSDRFSAERPKGSFSTLEIQRTEQGDSAMYLCASSPGLAEYNEQFFGPGTRLTVL.

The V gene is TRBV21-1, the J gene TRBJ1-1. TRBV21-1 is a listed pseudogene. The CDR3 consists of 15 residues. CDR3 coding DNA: TGTGCCAGCAGCTTCGTGGACGGCGGGGACACTGAAGCTTTCTTT. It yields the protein CASSFVDGGDTEAFF.

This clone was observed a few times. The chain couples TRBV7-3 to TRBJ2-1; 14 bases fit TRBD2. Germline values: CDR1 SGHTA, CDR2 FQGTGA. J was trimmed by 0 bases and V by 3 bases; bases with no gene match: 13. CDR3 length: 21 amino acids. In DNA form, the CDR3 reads TGTGCCAGCAGCTTCCCCAGTGGGACTAGCGGGAGAGGTTCCTCCTACAATGAGCAGTTCTTC. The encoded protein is CASSFPSGTSGRGSSYNEQFF.

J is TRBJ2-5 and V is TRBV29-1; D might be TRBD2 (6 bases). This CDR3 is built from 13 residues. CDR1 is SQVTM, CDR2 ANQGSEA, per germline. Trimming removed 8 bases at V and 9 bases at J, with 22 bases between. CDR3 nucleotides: TGCAGCCACTGGTCGGGACTGGCTGGGGCCCAGTACTTC. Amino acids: CSHWSGLAGAQYF. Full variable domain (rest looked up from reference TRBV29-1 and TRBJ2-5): SAVISQKPSRDICQRGTSLTIQCQVDSQVTMMFWYRQQPGQSLTLIATANQGSEATYESGFVIDKFPISRPNLTFSTLTVSNMSPEDSSIYLCSHWSGLAGAQYFGPGTRLLVL.

The CDR3 DNA reads as TGTGCCAGCAGCTTAGTCCCACAGGGGAATGCTGAAGCTTTCTTT. The encoded protein is CASSLVPQGNAEAFF. The chain couples TRBV7-8 to TRBJ1-1; 7 nucleotides align to TRBD1. The CDR3 sequence is 15 residues long. With V trimmed by 1 base and J by 6 bases, 8 bases remained unmatched. Per germline, CDR1 SGHVS and CDR2 FQNEAQ.

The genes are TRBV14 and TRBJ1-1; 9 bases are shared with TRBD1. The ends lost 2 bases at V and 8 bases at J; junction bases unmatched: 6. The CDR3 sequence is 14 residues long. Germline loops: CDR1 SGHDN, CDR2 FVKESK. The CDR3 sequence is CASSQFVGTGEAFF. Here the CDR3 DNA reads TGTGCCAGCAGCCAATTTGTAGGGACAGGGGAAGCTTTCTTT.

CDR3 DNA: TGCGCCAGCAGCTTGGTTCTAGCGGGAAGAGCTCGCACAGATACGCAGTATTTT. This encodes CASSLVLAGRARTDTQYF. The rearrangement uses TRBV5-1 and TRBJ2-3; 9 nucleotides agree with TRBD2. Germline V lookup: CDR1 SGHRS, CDR2 YFSETQ. The CDR3 is made up of 18 amino acids. J was trimmed by 1 base and V by 0 bases; bases with no gene match: 9.

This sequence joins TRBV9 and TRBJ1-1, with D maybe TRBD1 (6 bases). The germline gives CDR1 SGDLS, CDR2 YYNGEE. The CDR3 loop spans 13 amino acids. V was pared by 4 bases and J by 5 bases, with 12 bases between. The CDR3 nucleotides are TGTGCCAGCAGCCCGTACAGGGAGACTGAAGCTTTCTTT. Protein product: CASSPYRETEAFF.

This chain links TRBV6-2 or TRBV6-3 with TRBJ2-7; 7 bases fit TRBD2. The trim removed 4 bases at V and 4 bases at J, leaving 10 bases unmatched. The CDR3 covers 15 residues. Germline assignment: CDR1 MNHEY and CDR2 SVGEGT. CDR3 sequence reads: CASSFDSGPGYEQYF. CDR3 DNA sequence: TGTGCCAGCAGTTTTGATAGCGGGCCAGGGTACGAGCAGTACTTC.

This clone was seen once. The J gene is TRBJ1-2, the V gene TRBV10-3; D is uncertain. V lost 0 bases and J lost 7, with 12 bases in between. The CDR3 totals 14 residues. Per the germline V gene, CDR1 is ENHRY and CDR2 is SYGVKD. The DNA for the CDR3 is TGTGCCATCAGTGAGTCATTAAGGCGGGGTGGCTACACCTTC. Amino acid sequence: CAISESLRRGGYTF.